This T cell receptor beta chain was observed in a study of CD4+ T cells in melanoma. Whole-study findings and limits: A reported correlation linked neoantigen-specific CD4+ T cells to CD8+, macrophage and B cell function.

Per the germline V gene, CDR1 is GTSNPN and CDR2 is SVGIG (reference sequence). The CDR3 length is 12 residues. About this clone: Its antigen is currently unknown.

Profiled with immunoSEQ multiplex PCR; TCRdb holds only in-frame clones, not every one. There are around 6,500 clones in the sample; roughly 70% occur only once, and about 20% lies in the top ten. This sequence joins TRBV30 and TRBJ2-7; TRBD2 matches at 7 bases. Specimen: cells from a culture (not recorded whether cultured in vitro). This TCR came from a human donor with melanoma. As DNA, the CDR3 is TGTGCGGCGACCGGGCCCGGGGGGGAGCAGTACTTC. Protein product: CAATGPGGEQYF.